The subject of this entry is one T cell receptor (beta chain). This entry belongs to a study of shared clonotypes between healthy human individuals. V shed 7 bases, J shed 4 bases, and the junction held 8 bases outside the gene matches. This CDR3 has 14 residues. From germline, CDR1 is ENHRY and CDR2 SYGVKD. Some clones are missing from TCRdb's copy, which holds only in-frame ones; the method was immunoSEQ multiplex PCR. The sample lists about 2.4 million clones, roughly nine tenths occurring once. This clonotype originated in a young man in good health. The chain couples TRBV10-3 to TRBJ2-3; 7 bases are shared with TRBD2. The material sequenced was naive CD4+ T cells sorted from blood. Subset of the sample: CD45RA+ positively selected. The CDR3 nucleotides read TGTGCCATCACTAGGGAGGGTCAGGCAGATACGCAGTATTTT. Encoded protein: CAITREGQADTQYF.